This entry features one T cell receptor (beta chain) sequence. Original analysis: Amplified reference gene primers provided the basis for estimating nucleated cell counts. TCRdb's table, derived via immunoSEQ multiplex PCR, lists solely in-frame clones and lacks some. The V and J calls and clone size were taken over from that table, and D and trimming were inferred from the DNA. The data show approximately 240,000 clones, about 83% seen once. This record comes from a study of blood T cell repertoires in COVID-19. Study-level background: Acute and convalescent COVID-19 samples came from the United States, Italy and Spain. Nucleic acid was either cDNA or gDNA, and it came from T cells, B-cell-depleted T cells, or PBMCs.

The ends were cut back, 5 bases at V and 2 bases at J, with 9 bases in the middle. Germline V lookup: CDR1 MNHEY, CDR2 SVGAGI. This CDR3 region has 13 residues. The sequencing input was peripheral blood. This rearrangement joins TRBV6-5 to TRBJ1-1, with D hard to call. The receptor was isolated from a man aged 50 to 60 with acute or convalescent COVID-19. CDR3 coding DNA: TGTGCCAGCAGTAGCAGGATTAACACTGAAGCTTTCTTT. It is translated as CASSSRINTEAFF.